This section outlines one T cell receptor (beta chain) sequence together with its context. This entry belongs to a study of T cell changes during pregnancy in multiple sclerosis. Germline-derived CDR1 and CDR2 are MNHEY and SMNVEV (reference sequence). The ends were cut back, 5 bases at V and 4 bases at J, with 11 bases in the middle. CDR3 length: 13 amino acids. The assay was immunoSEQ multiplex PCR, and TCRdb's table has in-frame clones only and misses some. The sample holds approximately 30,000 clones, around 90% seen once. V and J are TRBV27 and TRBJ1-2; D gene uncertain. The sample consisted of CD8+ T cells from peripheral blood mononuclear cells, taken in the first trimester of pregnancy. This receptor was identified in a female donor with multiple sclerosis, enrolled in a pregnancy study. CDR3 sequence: CASSASGGYGYTF. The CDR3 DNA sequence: TGTGCCAGCAGTGCCTCGGGAGGCTATGGCTACACCTTC.